This is a list of T cell receptor beta chains from one sample in a study of blood T cell repertoires in COVID-19. Here immunoSEQ multiplex PCR was the method, and the copy in TCRdb shows in-frame clones only, minus some. The data hold about 360,000 clones, with around 87% observed a single time. The sequencing sample was made of PBMCs or T cells enriched from blood (not recorded which). All receptors derive from a man aged 35-49 years in a cohort exposed to, infected with or recovered from COVID-19 (not recorded which). The CDR3 runs from the conserved cysteine through the conserved F or W. The D gene is left open where the match is weak. Not every row has a clone size; where given, it reads once, few, many or a size class.

clone_size,d_call,v_call,j_call,cdr3_aa,cdr3_nt
.,.,TRBV21-1,TRBJ1-3,CASSKYRAGSLDSGNTIYF,TGTGCCAGCAGCAAATATAGGGCAGGGTCTCTCGACTCTGGAAACACCATATATTTT
.,TRBD2,TRBV14,TRBJ2-1,CASSQWTSGNYNEQFF,TGTGCCAGCAGCCAATGGACTAGCGGAAACTACAATGAGCAGTTCTTC
once,TRBD1,TRBV2,TRBJ1-1,CASRYRQGTNTEAFF,TGTGCCAGCAGGTACAGACAGGGGACTAACACTGAAGCTTTCTTT
.,.,TRBV19,TRBJ2-1,CASSNLKSGSSYNEQFF,TGTGCCAGTAGTAACCTGAAGTCGGGAAGCTCCTACAATGAGCAGTTCTTC
.,TRBD2,TRBV20-1,TRBJ2-7,CSASSERETPYEQYF,TGCAGTGCTAGTAGCGAGCGGGAGACCCCCTACGAGCAGTACTTC
.,.,TRBV1,TRBJ1-1,CTSSQQGTEAFF,TGCACCAGCAGCCAACAGGGCACTGAAGCTTTCTTT
.,.,TRBV3-1/TRBV3-2,TRBJ1-1,CASSQDYRGGAFF,TGTGCCAGCAGCCAAGATTATCGAGGAGGAGCTTTCTTT
.,TRBD1,TRBV7-2,TRBJ1-4,CASSQRTGLNEKLFF,TGTGCCAGCAGCCAAAGGACAGGTTTGAATGAAAAACTGTTTTTT
.,TRBD1,TRBV7-9,TRBJ2-7,CASSSADRKGSPQQYF,TGTGCCAGCAGCTCAGCGGACAGGAAGGGGTCTCCGCAGCAGTACTTC
.,TRBD2,TRBV3-1/TRBV3-2,TRBJ2-7,CASSQSGGPYEQYF,TGTGCCAGCAGCCAATCGGGAGGACCCTACGAGCAGTACTTC
.,.,TRBV6-5,TRBJ2-7,CASSYSYRASYEQYF,TGTGCCAGCAGTTACTCGTACAGAGCATCCTACGAGCAGTACTTC
.,.,TRBV10-2,TRBJ1-4,CASSPGGTNEKLFF,TGCGCCAGCAGTCCGGGGGGAACTAATGAAAAACTGTTTTTT
.,.,TRBV6-5,TRBJ1-2,CASSPRTVYGYTF,TGTGCCAGCAGTCCCCGGACAGTCTATGGCTACACCTTC
.,.,TRBV29-1,TRBJ1-4,CSIRVNSFNEKLFF,TGCAGCATTAGAGTAAACAGCTTTAATGAAAAACTGTTTTTT
.,TRBD2,TRBV6-4,TRBJ2-7,CASSATGTSVTYEQYF,TGTGCCAGCAGTGCTACCGGGACTAGCGTCACCTACGAGCAGTACTTC
.,.,TRBV7-2,TRBJ1-2,CASSSGVFGYTF,TGTGCCAGCAGCTCCGGGGTTTTCGGCTACACCTTC
.,.,TRBV5-1,TRBJ1-1,CASSLGTRAFF,TGCGCCAGCAGTCTAGGGACAAGAGCTTTCTTT
.,TRBD2,TRBV19,TRBJ2-1,CASSLLHTSGSLDEQFF,TGTGCCAGTAGTCTCCTTCACACTAGCGGGAGCTTAGATGAGCAGTTCTTC
.,TRBD2,TRBV5-1,TRBJ2-2,CASSFGIAGVIGELFF,TGCGCCAGCAGCTTTGGAATAGCGGGAGTTATCGGGGAGCTGTTTTTT
.,.,TRBV2,TRBJ1-5,CASSLQGGQPQHF,TGTGCCAGCAGTCTACAGGGTGGGCAGCCCCAGCATTTT
few,.,TRBV2,TRBJ1-1,CASSVGGNTEAFF,TGTGCCAGCAGTGTGGGGGGGAACACTGAAGCTTTCTTT
.,.,TRBV7-9,TRBJ1-2,CASSLVYREGGYTF,TGTGCCAGCAGCTTAGTTTACAGGGAAGGTGGCTACACCTTC
once,.,TRBV7-8,TRBJ2-5,CASSFGGKQTQYF,TGTGCCAGCAGCTTTGGGGGCAAACAGACCCAGTACTTC
.,TRBD2,TRBV5-1,TRBJ2-2,CASTPLTSGSTGELFF,TGCGCCAGCACTCCGTTGACTAGCGGGAGCACCGGGGAGCTGTTTTTT
.,.,TRBV15,TRBJ1-5,CATSREGPRPQHF,TGTGCCACCAGCAGGGAGGGCCCCAGGCCCCAGCATTTT
once,TRBD2,TRBV28,TRBJ2-1,CASRTQGRDPNEQFF,TGTGCCAGCAGAACCCAAGGGAGGGATCCCAATGAGCAGTTCTTC
.,.,TRBV6-5,TRBJ2-1,CASSYGSVHGYNEQFF,TGTGCCAGCAGTTACGGTAGCGTCCATGGGTACAATGAGCAGTTCTTC
.,.,TRBV30,TRBJ2-2,CAWSVDKADTGELFF,TGTGCCTGGAGTGTAGATAAGGCGGACACCGGGGAGCTGTTTTTT
.,.,TRBV10-3,TRBJ2-1,CAISTGQKGDEQFF,TGTGCCATCAGTACGGGCCAAAAAGGGGATGAGCAGTTCTTC
few,TRBD2,TRBV5-4,TRBJ2-2,CASSLGLAGATNTGELFF,TGTGCCAGCAGCTTGGGACTAGCGGGAGCCACGAACACCGGGGAGCTGTTTTTT
.,.,TRBV5-4,TRBJ1-2,CASSYPGTPTGYTF,TGTGCCAGCAGCTACCCCGGGACACCTACTGGCTACACCTTC
.,.,TRBV2,TRBJ2-3,CASSEKWANTDTQYF,TGTGCCAGCAGTGAAAAATGGGCCAACACAGATACGCAGTATTTT
.,TRBD1,TRBV2,TRBJ2-2,CASSEVEGGFGGELFF,TGTGCCAGCAGTGAAGTGGAAGGGGGCTTCGGCGGGGAGCTGTTTTTT
.,TRBD2,TRBV2,TRBJ2-1,CASRTGTRVNNEQFF,TGTGCCAGCAGAACCGGGACTAGGGTAAACAATGAGCAGTTCTTC
.,.,TRBV18,TRBJ2-5,CASSPRSWRETQYF,TGTGCCAGCTCACCCCGGTCGTGGAGAGAGACCCAGTACTTC
.,.,TRBV7-6,TRBJ1-4,CASSLAEINEKLFF,TGTGCCAGCAGCTTAGCGGAGATTAATGAAAAACTGTTTTTT
.,TRBD1,TRBV7-9,TRBJ2-1,CASSLGRTGQGEQFF,TGTGCCAGCAGCTTAGGGCGGACCGGACAGGGAGAGCAGTTCTTC
.,TRBD2,TRBV6-6,TRBJ2-3,CASSRGTSGRALSGTDTQYF,TGTGCCAGCAGTCGCGGGACTAGCGGGAGGGCCCTCTCGGGCACAGATACGCAGTATTTT
once,TRBD1,TRBV5-8,TRBJ2-7,CASSLYGQGTYEQYF,TGTGCCAGCAGCTTGTATGGACAGGGGACGTACGAGCAGTACTTC
once,TRBD2,TRBV27,TRBJ2-7,CASSSRTSGRDEQYF,TGTGCCAGCAGTTCCCGGACTAGCGGGAGGGACGAGCAGTACTTC
.,.,TRBV9,TRBJ2-3,CASSRTGSSTDTQYF,TGTGCCAGCAGCAGGACTGGCTCTAGCACAGATACGCAGTATTTT
.,TRBD1,TRBV2,TRBJ1-4,CASTEGQGGEKLFF,TGTGCCAGCACCGAGGGACAGGGTGGCGAAAAACTGTTTTTT
.,TRBD2,TRBV3-1/TRBV3-2,TRBJ2-5,CASSQDVVLGGRALETQYF,TGTGCCAGCAGCCAAGATGTGGTTTTGGGCGGGAGGGCCCTGGAGACCCAGTACTTC
.,.,TRBV28,TRBJ1-5,CASRAGGSVQPQHF,TGTGCCAGCAGAGCAGGAGGATCGGTTCAGCCCCAGCATTTT
few,TRBD1,TRBV5-1,TRBJ1-6,CASSTGQGGSPLHF,TGCGCCAGCAGCACGGGACAGGGAGGTTCACCCCTCCACTTT
.,.,TRBV11-2,TRBJ1-2,CASSFSRGNHGYTF,TGTGCCAGCAGCTTTTCTCGGGGAAATCATGGCTACACCTTC
.,TRBD1,TRBV3-1/TRBV3-2,TRBJ1-1,CASSQGQGIKAFF,TGTGCCAGCAGCCAAGGACAGGGTATTAAAGCTTTCTTT
once,TRBD1,TRBV2,TRBJ2-1,CASSLQGVSPSEQFF,TGTGCCAGCAGTCTTCAGGGGGTCTCGCCAAGTGAGCAGTTCTTC
.,.,TRBV27,TRBJ1-2,CASSRVGYGYTF,TGTGCCAGCTCCAGGGTTGGCTATGGCTACACCTTC
once,.,TRBV5-4,TRBJ2-5,CASSRDYQETQYF,TGTGCCAGCAGCCGGGACTACCAAGAGACCCAGTACTTC
few,.,TRBV5-1,TRBJ1-6,CASSPQGSTYNSPLHF,TGCGCCAGCAGCCCTCAGGGGAGTACTTATAATTCACCCCTCCACTTT
.,.,TRBV3-1/TRBV3-2,TRBJ1-3,CASSHEGQRGNTIYF,TGTGCCAGCAGCCATGAAGGACAGCGTGGAAACACCATATATTTT